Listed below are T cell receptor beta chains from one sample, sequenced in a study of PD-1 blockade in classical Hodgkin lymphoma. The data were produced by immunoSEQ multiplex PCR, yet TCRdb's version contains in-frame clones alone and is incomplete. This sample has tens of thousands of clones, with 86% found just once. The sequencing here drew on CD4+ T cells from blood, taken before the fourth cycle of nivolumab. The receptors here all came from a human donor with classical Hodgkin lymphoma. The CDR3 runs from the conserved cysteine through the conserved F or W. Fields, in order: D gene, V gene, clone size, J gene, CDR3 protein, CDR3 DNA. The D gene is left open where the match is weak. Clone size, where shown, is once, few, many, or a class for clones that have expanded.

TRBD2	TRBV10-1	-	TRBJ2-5	CASSEAKLLAGGETQYF	TGCGCCAGCAGTGAGGCGAAACTTCTAGCGGGAGGAGAGACCCAGTACTTC
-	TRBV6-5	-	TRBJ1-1	CASSYGGRVDTEAFF	TGTGCCAGCAGTTACGGGGGGAGGGTCGACACTGAAGCTTTCTTT
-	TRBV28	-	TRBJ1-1	CASRRTEAFF	TGTGCCAGCAGGCGAACTGAAGCTTTCTTT
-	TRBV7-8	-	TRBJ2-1	CASSLRLPYNEQFF	TGTGCCAGCAGCTTGAGACTACCCTACAATGAGCAGTTCTTC
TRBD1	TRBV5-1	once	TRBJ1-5	CASSLAGTGAGQPQHF	TGCGCCAGCAGCTTGGCCGGGACAGGGGCTGGCCAGCCCCAGCATTTT
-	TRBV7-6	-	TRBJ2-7	CASSTDYEQYF	TGTGCCAGCAGCACAGACTACGAGCAGTACTTC
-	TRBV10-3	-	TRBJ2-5	CAILWIRTNLQETQYF	TGTGCCATCCTCTGGATTCGGACAAACCTCCAAGAGACCCAGTACTTC
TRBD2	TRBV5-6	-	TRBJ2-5	CASSFPERGETQYF	TGTGCCAGCAGCTTCCCGGAGCGGGGGGAGACCCAGTACTTC
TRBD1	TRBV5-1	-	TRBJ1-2	CASSPTGLGATNYGYTF	TGCGCCAGCAGCCCGACAGGGTTAGGCGCTACTAACTATGGCTACACCTTC
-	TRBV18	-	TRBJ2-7	CASSPGTPPYEQYF	TGTGCCAGCTCACCCGGGACACCTCCCTACGAGCAGTACTTC
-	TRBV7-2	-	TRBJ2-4	CASSRGAAKNIQYF	TGTGCCAGCAGCCGGGGGGCCGCCAAAAACATTCAGTACTTC
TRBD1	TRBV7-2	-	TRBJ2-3	CASTVPRGRSKDTQYF	TGTGCCAGCACCGTTCCCAGGGGGCGGTCGAAAGATACGCAGTATTTT
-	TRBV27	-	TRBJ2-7	CASSLSPAGPYEQYF	TGTGCCAGCAGTTTATCACCGGCGGGGCCCTACGAGCAGTACTTC
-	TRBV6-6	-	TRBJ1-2	CASSTEPLLGGYTF	TGTGCCAGCAGTACCGAGCCCTTGCTTGGTGGCTACACCTTC
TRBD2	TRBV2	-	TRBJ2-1	CASNLAGVHEQFF	TGTGCCAGCAACCTAGCGGGAGTTCATGAGCAGTTCTTC
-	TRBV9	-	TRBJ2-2	CASSASRGGPVTGELFF	TGTGCCAGCAGCGCCTCCAGGGGGGGCCCAGTCACCGGGGAGCTGTTTTTT
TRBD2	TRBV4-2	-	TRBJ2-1	CASSQVGFRGTTNEQFF	TGTGCCAGCAGCCAAGTGGGTTTTCGCGGGACTACCAATGAGCAGTTCTTC
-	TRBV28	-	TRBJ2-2	CASSLSLVGYTGELFF	TGTGCCAGCAGTTTAAGTCTAGTCGGTTACACCGGGGAGCTGTTTTTT
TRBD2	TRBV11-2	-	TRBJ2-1	CASSFLAGAHNEQFF	TGTGCCAGCAGCTTTCTAGCGGGAGCCCACAATGAGCAGTTCTTC
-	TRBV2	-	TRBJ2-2	CASSMDSTNTGELFF	TGTGCCAGCAGCATGGACAGCACGAACACCGGGGAGCTGTTTTTT
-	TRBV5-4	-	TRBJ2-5	CASRSEWEETQYF	TGTGCCAGCCGATCGGAGTGGGAAGAGACCCAGTACTTC
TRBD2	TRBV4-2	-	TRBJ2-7	CASSQSSGESSYEQYF	TGTGCCAGCAGCCAGTCTAGCGGGGAGAGCTCCTACGAGCAGTACTTC
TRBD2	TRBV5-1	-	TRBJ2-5	CASRLAGNVQETQYF	TGCGCCAGCCGTCTAGCGGGTAACGTCCAAGAGACCCAGTACTTC
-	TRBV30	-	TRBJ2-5	CAWSQTGRETQYF	TGTGCCTGGAGCCAAACAGGGAGGGAGACCCAGTACTTC
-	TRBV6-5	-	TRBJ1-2	CASSYRHPAANYGYTF	TGTGCCAGCAGTTACCGCCACCCCGCCGCTAACTATGGCTACACCTTC
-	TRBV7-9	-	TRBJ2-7	CASSFKTGVVYEQYF	TGTGCCAGCAGCTTTAAGACAGGAGTTGTATACGAGCAGTACTTC